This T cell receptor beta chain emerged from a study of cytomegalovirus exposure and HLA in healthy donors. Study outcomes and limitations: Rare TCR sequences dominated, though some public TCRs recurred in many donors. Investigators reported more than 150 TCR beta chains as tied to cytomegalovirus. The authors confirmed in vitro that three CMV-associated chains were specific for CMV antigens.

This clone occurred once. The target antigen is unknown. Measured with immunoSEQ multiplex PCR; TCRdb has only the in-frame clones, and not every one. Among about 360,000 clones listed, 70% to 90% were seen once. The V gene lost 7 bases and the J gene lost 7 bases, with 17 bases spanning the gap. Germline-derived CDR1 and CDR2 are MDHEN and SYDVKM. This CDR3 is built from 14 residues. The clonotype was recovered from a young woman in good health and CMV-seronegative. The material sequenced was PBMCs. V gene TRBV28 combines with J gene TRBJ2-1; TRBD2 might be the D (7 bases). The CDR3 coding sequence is TGTGCCAGCAACGGAGGGGGGGGCCAAAATGAGCAGTTCTTC. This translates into CASNGGGGQNEQFF.